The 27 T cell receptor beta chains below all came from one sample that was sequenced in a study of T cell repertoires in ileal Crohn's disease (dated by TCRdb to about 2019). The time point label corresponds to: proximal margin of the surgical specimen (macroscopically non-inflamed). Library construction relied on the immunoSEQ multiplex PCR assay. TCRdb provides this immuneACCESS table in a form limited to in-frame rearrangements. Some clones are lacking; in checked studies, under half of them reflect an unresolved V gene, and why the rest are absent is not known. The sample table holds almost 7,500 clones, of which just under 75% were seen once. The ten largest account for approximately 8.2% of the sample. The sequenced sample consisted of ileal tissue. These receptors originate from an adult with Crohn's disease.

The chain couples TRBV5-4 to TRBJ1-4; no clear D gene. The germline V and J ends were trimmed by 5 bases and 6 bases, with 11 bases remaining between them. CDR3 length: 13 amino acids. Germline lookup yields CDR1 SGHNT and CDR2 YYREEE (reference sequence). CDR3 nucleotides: TGTGCCAGCAGTCGCGAATGGGATGAAAAACTGTTTTTT. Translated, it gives CASSREWDEKLFF.

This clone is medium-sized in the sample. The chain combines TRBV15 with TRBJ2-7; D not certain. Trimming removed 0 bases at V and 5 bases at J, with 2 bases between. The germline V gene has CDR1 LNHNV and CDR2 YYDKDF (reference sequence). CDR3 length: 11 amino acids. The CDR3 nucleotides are TGTGCCACCAGCAGAGATCACGAGCAGTACTTC. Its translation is CATSRDHEQYF.

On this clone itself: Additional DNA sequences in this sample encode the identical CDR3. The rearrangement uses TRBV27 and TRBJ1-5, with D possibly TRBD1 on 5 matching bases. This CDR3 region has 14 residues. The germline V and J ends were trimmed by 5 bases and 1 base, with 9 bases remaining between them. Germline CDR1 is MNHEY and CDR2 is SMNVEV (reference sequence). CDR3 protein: CASSGGGSNQPQHF. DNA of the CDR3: TGTGCCAGCAGTGGGGGGGGAAGCAATCAGCCCCAGCATTTT.

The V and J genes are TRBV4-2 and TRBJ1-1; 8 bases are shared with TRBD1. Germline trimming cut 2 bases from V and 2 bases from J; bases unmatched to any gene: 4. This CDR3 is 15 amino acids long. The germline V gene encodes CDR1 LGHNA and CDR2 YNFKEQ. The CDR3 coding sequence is TGTGCCAGCAGCCAAATACAGGGGGACAACACTGAAGCTTTCTTT. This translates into CASSQIQGDNTEAFF.

The CDR3 sequence: CASREREAGNEQFF. As DNA, the CDR3 is TGTGCCAGCAGGGAGCGGGAGGCAGGGAATGAGCAGTTCTTC. This chain joins TRBV2 and TRBJ2-1; TRBD2 matches 9 bases. The CDR3 runs 14 residues. Germline-derived CDR1 and CDR2 are SNHLY and FYNNEI. V was clipped by 6 bases and J by 7 bases; unmatched bases: 7. The complete variable domain, with remaining parts taken from reference TRBV2 and TRBJ2-1, reads EPEVTQTPSHQVTQMGQEVILRCVPISNHLYFYWYRQILGQKVEFLVSFYNNEISEKSEIFDDQFSVERPDGSNFTLKIRSTKLEDSAMYFCASREREAGNEQFFGPGTRLTVL.

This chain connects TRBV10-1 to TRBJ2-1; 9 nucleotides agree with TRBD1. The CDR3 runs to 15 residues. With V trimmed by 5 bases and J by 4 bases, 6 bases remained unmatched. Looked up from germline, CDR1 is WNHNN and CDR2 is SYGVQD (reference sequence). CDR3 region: CASSRGDRVYNEQFF. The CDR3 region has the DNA TGCGCCAGCAGTCGCGGGGACAGGGTATACAATGAGCAGTTCTTC.

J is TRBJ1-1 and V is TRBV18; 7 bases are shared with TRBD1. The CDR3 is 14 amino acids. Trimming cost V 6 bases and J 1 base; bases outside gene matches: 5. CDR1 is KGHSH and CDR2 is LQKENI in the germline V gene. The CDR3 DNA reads TGTGCCAGCTCTACCACAGGGGAGAACACTGAAGCTTTCTTT. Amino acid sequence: CASSTTGENTEAFF. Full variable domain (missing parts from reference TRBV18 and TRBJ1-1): NAGVMQNPRHLVRRRGQEARLRCSPMKGHSHVYWYRQLPEEGLKFMVYLQKENIIDESGMPKERFSAEFPKEGPSILRIQQVVRGDSAAYFCASSTTGENTEAFFGQGTRLTVV.

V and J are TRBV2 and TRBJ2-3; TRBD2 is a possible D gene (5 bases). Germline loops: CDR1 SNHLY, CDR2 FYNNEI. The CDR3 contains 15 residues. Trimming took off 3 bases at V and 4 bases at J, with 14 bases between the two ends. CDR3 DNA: TGTGCCAGCAGTGACGGGGTGAGGGAACCAGATACGCAGTATTTT. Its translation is CASSDGVREPDTQYF.

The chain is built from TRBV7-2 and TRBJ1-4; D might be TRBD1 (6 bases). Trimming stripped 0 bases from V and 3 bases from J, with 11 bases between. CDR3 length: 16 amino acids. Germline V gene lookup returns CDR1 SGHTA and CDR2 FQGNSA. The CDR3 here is CASSLASRTANEKLFF. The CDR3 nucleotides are TGTGCCAGCAGCTTAGCGTCCAGGACAGCTAATGAAAAACTGTTTTTT.

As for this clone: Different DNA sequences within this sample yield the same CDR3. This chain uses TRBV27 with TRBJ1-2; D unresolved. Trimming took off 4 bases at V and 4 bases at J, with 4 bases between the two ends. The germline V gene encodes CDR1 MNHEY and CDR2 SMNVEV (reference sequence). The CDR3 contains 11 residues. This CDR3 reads CASSSGYGYTF. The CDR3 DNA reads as TGTGCCAGCAGTTCGGGCTATGGCTACACCTTC.

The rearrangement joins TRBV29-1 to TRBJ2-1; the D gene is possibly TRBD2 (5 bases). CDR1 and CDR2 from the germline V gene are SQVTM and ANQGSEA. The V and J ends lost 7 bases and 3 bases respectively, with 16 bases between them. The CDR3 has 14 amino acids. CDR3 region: CSADNLRDYNEQFF. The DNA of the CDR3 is TGCAGCGCTGACAACCTACGGGACTACAATGAGCAGTTCTTC.

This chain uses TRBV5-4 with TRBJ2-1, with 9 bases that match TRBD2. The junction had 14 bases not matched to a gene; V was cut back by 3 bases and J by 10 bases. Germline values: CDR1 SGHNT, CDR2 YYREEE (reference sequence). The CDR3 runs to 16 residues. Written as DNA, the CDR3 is TGTGCCAGCAGCTCCGAGGCCCAACTAGCGGGCCAGGAGCAGTTCTTC. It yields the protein CASSSEAQLAGQEQFF.

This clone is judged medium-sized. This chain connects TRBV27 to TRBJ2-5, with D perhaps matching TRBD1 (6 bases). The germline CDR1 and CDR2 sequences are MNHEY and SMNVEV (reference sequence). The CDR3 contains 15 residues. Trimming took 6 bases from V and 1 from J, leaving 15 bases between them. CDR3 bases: TGTGCCAGCAGAGCAGAGGACAGTTTCCAAGAGACCCAGTACTTC. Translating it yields CASRAEDSFQETQYF.

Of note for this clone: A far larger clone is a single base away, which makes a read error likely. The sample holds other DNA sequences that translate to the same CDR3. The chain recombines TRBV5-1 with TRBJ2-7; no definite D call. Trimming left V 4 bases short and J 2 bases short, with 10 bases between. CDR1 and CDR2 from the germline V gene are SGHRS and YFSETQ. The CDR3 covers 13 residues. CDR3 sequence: CASSQTATYEQYF. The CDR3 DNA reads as TGCGCCAGCAGCCAGACTGCTACCTACGAGCAGTACTTC.

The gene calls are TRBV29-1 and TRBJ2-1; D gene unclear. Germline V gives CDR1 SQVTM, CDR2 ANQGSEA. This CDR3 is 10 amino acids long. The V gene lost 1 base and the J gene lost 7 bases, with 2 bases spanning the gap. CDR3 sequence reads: CSVEGNEQFF. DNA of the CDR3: TGCAGCGTTGAAGGGAATGAGCAGTTCTTC.

CDR3 DNA: TGCAGCGTCGGACGGCCACCCTACGAGCAGTACTTC. It yields the protein CSVGRPPYEQYF. This chain joins TRBV29-1 and TRBJ2-7; D is uncertain. The CDR3 extends over 12 amino acids. V dropped 6 bases and J dropped 2 bases, with 11 bases sitting between them. CDR1 is SQVTM and CDR2 is ANQGSEA in the germline V gene.

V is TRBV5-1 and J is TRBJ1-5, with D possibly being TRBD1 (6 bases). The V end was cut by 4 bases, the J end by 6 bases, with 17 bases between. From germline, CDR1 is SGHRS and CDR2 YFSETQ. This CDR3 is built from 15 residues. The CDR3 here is CASSPTPTGTQPQHF. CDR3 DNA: TGCGCCAGCAGCCCCACCCCGACAGGCACTCAGCCCCAGCATTTT.

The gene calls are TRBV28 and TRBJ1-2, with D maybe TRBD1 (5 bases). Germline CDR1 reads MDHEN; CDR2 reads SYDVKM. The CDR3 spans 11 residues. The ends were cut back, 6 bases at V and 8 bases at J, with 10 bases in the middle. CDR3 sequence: CASREGVGYTF. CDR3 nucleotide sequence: TGTGCCAGCAGAGAAGGGGTCGGCTACACCTTC.

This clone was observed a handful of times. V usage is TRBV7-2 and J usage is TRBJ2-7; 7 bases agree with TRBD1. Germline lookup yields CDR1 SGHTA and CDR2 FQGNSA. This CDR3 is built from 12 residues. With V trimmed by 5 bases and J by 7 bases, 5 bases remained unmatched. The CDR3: CASSPDRLEQYF. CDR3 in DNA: TGTGCCAGCAGCCCGGACAGGTTGGAGCAGTACTTC.

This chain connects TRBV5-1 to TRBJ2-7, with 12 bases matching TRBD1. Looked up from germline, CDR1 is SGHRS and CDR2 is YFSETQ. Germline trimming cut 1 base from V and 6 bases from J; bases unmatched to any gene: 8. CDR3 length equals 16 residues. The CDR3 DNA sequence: TGCGCCAGCAGCTTGTCAACCGGGACAGGGGGCTCCGAGCAGTACTTC. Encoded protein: CASSLSTGTGGSEQYF.

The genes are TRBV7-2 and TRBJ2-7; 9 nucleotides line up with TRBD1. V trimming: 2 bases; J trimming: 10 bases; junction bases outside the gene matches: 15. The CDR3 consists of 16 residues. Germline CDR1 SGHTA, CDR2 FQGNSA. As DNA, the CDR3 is TGTGCCAGCAGCTTATTCTTTTCTACCGGGACAGGGAAACAGTACTTC. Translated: CASSLFFSTGTGKQYF.

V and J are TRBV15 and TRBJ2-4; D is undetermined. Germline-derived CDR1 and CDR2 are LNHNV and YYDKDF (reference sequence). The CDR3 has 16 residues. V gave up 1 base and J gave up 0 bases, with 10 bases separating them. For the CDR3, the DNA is TGTGCCACCAGCAGAGGCTACCTCCGAGCCAAAAACATTCAGTACTTC. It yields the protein CATSRGYLRAKNIQYF.

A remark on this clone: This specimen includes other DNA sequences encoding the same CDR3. CDR3 sequence (DNA): TGTGCCAGCAGCTTCTCTAGCGGCCAGCAGTTCTTC. Amino acids: CASSFSSGQQFF. V is TRBV7-9 and J is TRBJ2-1, with 7 bases fitting TRBD2. Unmatched junction bases numbered 4, after V lost 3 bases and J lost 11 bases. This CDR3 has 12 residues. The V gene's germline CDR1 is SEHNR and CDR2 FQNEAQ (reference sequence).

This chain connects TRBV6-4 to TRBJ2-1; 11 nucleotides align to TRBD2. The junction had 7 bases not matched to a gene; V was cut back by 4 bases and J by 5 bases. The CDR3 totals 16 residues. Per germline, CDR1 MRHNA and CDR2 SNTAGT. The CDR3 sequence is CASSGGTSGGNNEQFF. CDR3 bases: TGTGCCAGCAGTGGGGGGACTAGCGGTGGAAACAATGAGCAGTTCTTC.

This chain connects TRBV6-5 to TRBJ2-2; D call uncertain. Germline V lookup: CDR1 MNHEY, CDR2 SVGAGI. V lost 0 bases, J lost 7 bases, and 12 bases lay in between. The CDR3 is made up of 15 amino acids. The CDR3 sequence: CASSYSRPSSGELFF. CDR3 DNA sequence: TGTGCCAGCAGTTACTCGAGGCCTTCTAGCGGGGAGCTGTTTTTT.

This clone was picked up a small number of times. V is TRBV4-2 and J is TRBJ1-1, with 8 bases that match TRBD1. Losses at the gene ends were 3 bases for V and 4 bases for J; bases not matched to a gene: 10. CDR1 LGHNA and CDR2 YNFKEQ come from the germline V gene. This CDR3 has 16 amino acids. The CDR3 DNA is TGTGCCAGCAGCCACCACAGGGGGTCGTCGACCACTGAAGCTTTCTTT. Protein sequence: CASSHHRGSSTTEAFF.

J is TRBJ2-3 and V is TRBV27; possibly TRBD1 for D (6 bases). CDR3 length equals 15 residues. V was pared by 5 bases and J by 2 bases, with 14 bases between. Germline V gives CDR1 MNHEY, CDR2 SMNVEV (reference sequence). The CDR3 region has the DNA TGTGCCAGCAGTCCACAGGGCGAAATCACAGATACGCAGTATTTT. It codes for CASSPQGEITDTQYF.